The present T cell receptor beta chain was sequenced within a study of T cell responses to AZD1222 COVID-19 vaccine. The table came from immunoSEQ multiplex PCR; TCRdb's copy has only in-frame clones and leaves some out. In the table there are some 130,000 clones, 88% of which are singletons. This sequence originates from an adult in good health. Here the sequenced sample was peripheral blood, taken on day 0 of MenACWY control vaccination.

The CDR3 here is CASSVGPGYYEQYF. In DNA, the CDR3 is TGCGCCAGCAGCGTGGGACCGGGGTACTACGAGCAGTACTTC. The chain has TRBV5-1 and TRBJ2-7, with D perhaps assigned TRBD1 or TRBD2 (5 bases each). The CDR3 sequence is 14 residues long. Germline lookup yields CDR1 SGHRS and CDR2 YFSETQ. Between the trimmed V and J ends, which lost 4 bases and 3 bases, there was a span of 14 bases.